A selection of T cell receptor beta chains follows, all from one sample in a study of shared clonotypes between healthy human individuals. The data were produced by immunoSEQ multiplex PCR, yet TCRdb's version contains in-frame clones alone and is incomplete. There are approximately 1,500,000 clones in the sample; 98% occur only once, and roughly 0.4% lies in the top ten. Sample: naive CD4+ T cells sorted from blood. All receptors come from a man between 25 and 39 years old in good health. CDR3s include the opening cysteine and the closing phenylalanine or tryptophan. The D gene is left open where the match is weak. Expanded clones are given a class, and other clones once, few, many or no size at all.

TRBJ1-1 once - TRBV19 TGTGCCAGTAGCATCAGGACGGGGAACACTGAAGCTTTCTTT CASSIRTGNTEAFF
TRBJ1-1 - - TRBV5-1 TGCGCCAGCAGTCGGGGACTGTTGGGGAACACTGAAGCTTTCTTT CASSRGLLGNTEAFF
TRBJ2-5 - TRBD1 TRBV10-3 TGTGCCATCAGTGGTGGGCCTTTTGGACAGGGTGGGGAGACCCAGTACTTC CAISGGPFGQGGETQYF
TRBJ2-5 once - TRBV28 TGTGCCAGCAGTTTAGCAGCGGCGGGCCAAGAGACCCAGTACTTC CASSLAAAGQETQYF
TRBJ2-1 - - TRBV27 TGTGCCATACGGGGGAAGGGTCCTTACAATGAGCAGTTCTTC CAIRGKGPYNEQFF
TRBJ2-2 - - TRBV5-1 TGCGCCAGCAGCCACACATCCCGGGTCAGCACCGGGGAGCTGTTTTTT CASSHTSRVSTGELFF
TRBJ2-1 - TRBD2 TRBV5-1 TGCGCCAGCAGCTTGGACCTAGCGGGGACCTACAATGAGCAGTTCTTC CASSLDLAGTYNEQFF
TRBJ2-1 - TRBD2 TRBV28 TGTGCCAGCAGGCCGACAGTGACTAGCGGGAGGACCGACAATGAGCAGTTCTTC CASRPTVTSGRTDNEQFF
TRBJ2-7 once TRBD1 TRBV29-1 TGCAGCGTTGGGGGACAGGGCGCCTTACCCGAGCAGTACTTC CSVGGQGALPEQYF
TRBJ1-2 - - TRBV7-8 TGTGCCAGCAGCTTACGCGCTCAGCCGGAGAATGGCTACACCTTC CASSLRAQPENGYTF
TRBJ2-7 - - TRBV15 TGTGCCACCAGCAGAGGGTTGTCTTCGGAACAGGGTTACGAGCAGTACTTC CATSRGLSSEQGYEQYF